These 8 T cell receptor beta chains were sequenced from one sample in a study of CD8 T cells in Susac syndrome. RNA totalling about 0.45 to 1 ug underwent reverse transcription with random hexamers. In TCRdb, the immunoSEQ multiplex PCR reads were re-called with MiXCR into one record per CDR3 protein. Among about 130,000 distinct CDR3 sequences listed, about 95% were seen once. The sequencing input was CD4+ T cells from PBMCs. The receptors derive from a human donor in good health.

The chain joins TRBV12-3 or TRBV12-4 to TRBJ2-1, with a weak D call TRBD2 (5 bases). V gave up 1 base and J gave up 7 bases, with 11 bases separating them. CDR3 length: 14 residues. The CDR3 DNA is TGTGCCAGCAGTTTAGGGACTCCCCTTAATGAGCAGTTCTTC. This encodes CASSLGTPLNEQFF.

This chain links TRBV19 with TRBJ1-1, with D unresolved. This CDR3 has 12 amino acids. Trimming took 7 bases from V and 1 from J, leaving 7 bases between them. Germline CDR1 and CDR2: LNHDA and SQIVND (reference sequence). The CDR3 loop reads CASTRGNTEAFF. The DNA of the CDR3 is TGTGCCAGTACTCGGGGGAACACTGAAGCTTTCTTT.

The chain carries TRBV4-1 and TRBJ1-5; TRBD1 agrees at 7 bases. Germline assignment: CDR1 MGHRA and CDR2 YSYEKL. Trimming removed 1 base from V and 6 bases from J; junction bases left unmatched: 15. The CDR3 consists of 18 residues. The CDR3 DNA is TGCGCCAGCAGCCAAGTCTCTCTCGTAGGGGGCAACGGTCAGCCCCAGCATTTT. Its translation is CASSQVSLVGGNGQPQHF.

This chain joins TRBV20-1 and TRBJ2-2, with TRBD1 as a possible D gene (6 bases). The CDR3 sequence is 15 residues long. Deletions cut 0 bases from V and 5 bases from J, with 13 bases between. Germline CDR1 reads DFQATT; CDR2 reads SNEGSKA (reference sequence). In nucleotides, the CDR3 is TGCAGTGCTAGAGATCTGAGAAGGGGGACCGGGGAGCTGTTTTTT. It yields the protein CSARDLRRGTGELFF.

V is TRBV10-2 and J is TRBJ1-1; D remains ambiguous. The CDR3 is 14 amino acids. Deletions cut 3 bases from V and 7 bases from J, with 15 bases between. Germline CDR1 and CDR2: WSHSY and SAAADI. The CDR3 DNA sequence: TGCGCCAGCAGTGATTTCGGGGATACGAATGAAGCTTTCTTT. Its protein product is CASSDFGDTNEAFF.

V gene TRBV20-1 combines with J gene TRBJ2-7; possible D gene TRBD2, 5 bases. CDR3 length: 13 amino acids. Germline-derived CDR1 and CDR2 are DFQATT and SNEGSKA (reference sequence). V lost 3 bases, J lost 4 bases, and 13 bases lay in between. Here the CDR3 reads CSARDFQYYEQYF. CDR3 sequence (DNA): TGCAGTGCTAGGGACTTTCAGTATTACGAGCAGTACTTC.

V is TRBV20-1 and J is TRBJ2-2; D possibly corresponds to TRBD1 (5 bases). Germline assignment: CDR1 DFQATT and CDR2 SNEGSKA (reference sequence). V lost 0 bases and J lost 6, with 8 bases in between. The CDR3 totals 13 residues. The CDR3 nucleotides are TGCAGTGCTAGAGATCGCAGGGCCGGGGAGCTGTTTTTT. Translating it yields CSARDRRAGELFF.

This clonotype appeared a single time. The CDR3 sequence is CASSPSPGGYTF. CDR3 in DNA: TGTGCCAGCTCACCATCCCCCGGAGGCTACACCTTC. The chain is built from TRBV18 and TRBJ1-2; D not certain. This CDR3 spans 12 amino acids. Germline lookup yields CDR1 KGHSH and CDR2 LQKENI. The V and J ends lost 2 bases and 8 bases respectively, with 9 bases between them.